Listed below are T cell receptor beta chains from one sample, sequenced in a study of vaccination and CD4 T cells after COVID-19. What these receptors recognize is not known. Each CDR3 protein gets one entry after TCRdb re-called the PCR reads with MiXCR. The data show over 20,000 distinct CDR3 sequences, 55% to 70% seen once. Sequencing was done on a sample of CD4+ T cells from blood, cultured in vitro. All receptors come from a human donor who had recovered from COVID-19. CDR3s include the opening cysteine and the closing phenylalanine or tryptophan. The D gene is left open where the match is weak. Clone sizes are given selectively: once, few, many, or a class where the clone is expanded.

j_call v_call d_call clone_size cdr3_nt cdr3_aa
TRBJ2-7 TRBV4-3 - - TGCGCCAGCAGCCGTCATGCGGGGCAGGAGCAGTACTTC CASSRHAGQEQYF
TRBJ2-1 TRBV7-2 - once TGTGCCAGCAGCTTGGTGGAGGGGAAATCCTACAATGAGCAGTTCTTC CASSLVEGKSYNEQFF
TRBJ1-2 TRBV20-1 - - TGCATCGGAGACAGGTTCGGGGGCTACACCTTC CIGDRFGGYTF
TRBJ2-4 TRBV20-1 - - TGCAGTGCTAGAGAGAGGGGCCACAAGAGTGTTTCGGAAAACATTCAGTACTTC CSARERGHKSVSENIQYF
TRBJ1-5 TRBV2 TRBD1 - TGTGCCAGCAGCAATGGACAGGGGGCTACAAATCAGCCCCAGCATTTT CASSNGQGATNQPQHF
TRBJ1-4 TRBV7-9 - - TGTGCCAGCAGCTTCGGACTTTTTGATCGCGAAAAACTGTTTTTT CASSFGLFDREKLFF
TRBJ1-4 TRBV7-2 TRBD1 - TGTGCCAGCAGCGAGACAGGGACTAATGAAAAACTGTTTTTT CASSETGTNEKLFF
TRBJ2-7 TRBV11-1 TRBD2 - TGTGCCAGCAGCTCAAGACTGATAGCGGGAGTGGATTACGAGCAGTACTTC CASSSRLIAGVDYEQYF
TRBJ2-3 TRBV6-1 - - TGTGCCAGCAAAGGGGGGGTAGGGACAGATACGCAGTATTTT CASKGGVGTDTQYF
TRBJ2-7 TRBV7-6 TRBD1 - TGTGCCAGCAGCTTAGTCGACAGGGTCAGTCCCTTCTCCTACGAGCAGTACTTC CASSLVDRVSPFSYEQYF
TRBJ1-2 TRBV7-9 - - TGTGCCAGCAGCTTGGACGGTATCGGCTACACCTTC CASSLDGIGYTF
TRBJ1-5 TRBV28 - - TGTGCCAGCAGTTTAGGGCGGGGGCTTTTTACTCAGCCCCAGCATTTT CASSLGRGLFTQPQHF
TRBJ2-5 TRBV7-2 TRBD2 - TGCGCCAGCAGCCCAAGGGGAGGGGCTCAAGAGACCCAGTACTTC CASSPRGGAQETQYF
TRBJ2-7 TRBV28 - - TGTGCCAGCACAAATCCGGCCTCGAGGAACGAGCAGTACTTC CASTNPASRNEQYF
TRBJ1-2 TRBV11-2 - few TGTGCCAGCAGCCCGCAGGGTGGCTATGGCTACACCTTC CASSPQGGYGYTF
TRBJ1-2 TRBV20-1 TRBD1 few TGCAGTGCTAGAGTTGTCAGGGGGGCGGATGGCTACACCTTC CSARVVRGADGYTF
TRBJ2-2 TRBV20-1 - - TGCAGTGCTAGAAGGGCAGGGACCGGGGAGCTGTTTTTT CSARRAGTGELFF
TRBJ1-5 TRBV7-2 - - TGTGCCAGCAGCTTAGACAATCAGCCCCAGCATTTT CASSLDNQPQHF
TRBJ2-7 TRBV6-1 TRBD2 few TGTGCCAGCAGTCGGGGACTAGCGGAGGTCTACGAGCAGTACTTC CASSRGLAEVYEQYF
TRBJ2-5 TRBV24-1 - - TGTGCCACCAGTGATTTGCCCTGGGCAGAGACCCAGTACTTC CATSDLPWAETQYF
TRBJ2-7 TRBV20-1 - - TGCAGTGCTAGGACGCCGCGGGGGCCCTACGAGCAGTACTTC CSARTPRGPYEQYF
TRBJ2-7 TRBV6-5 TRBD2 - TGTGCCAGCAGTTACTCTTCTAGCGGTTACGGACATGCCTCCTACGAGCAGTACTTC CASSYSSSGYGHASYEQYF
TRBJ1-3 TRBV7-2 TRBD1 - TGTGCCAGCAGCTCGACAGGGGGCGTCTCTGGAAACACCATATATTTT CASSSTGGVSGNTIYF
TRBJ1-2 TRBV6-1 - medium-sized TGTGCCAGCAGTGAAGTGGGGCAGACTCGCTATGGCTACACCTTC CASSEVGQTRYGYTF
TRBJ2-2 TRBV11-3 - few TGTGCCAGCAGCTTAGAAATCACGACCAGACTCACCACCGGGGAGCTGTTTTTT CASSLEITTRLTTGELFF
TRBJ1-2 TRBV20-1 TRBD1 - TGCAGTGCTCCCCGACAGGGGGCTCGCTATGGCTACACCTTC CSAPRQGARYGYTF
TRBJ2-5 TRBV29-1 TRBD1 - TGCAGCGTTAACGGCAGGGGGATGGGTGAGACCCAGTACTTC CSVNGRGMGETQYF
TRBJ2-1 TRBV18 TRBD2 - TGTGCCAGCTCACAACTAGCGGAATACAATGAGCAGTTCTTC CASSQLAEYNEQFF
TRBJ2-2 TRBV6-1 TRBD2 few TGTGCCAGCAGTGGCCCGGGACTAGCGGGAGCGTCGGTCGGGGAGCTGTTTTTT CASSGPGLAGASVGELFF
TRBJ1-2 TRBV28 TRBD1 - TGTGCCAGCAGTGAAGCGACAGGGTCATCTAACGGTGGCTACACCTTC CASSEATGSSNGGYTF
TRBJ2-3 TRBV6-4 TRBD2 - TGTGCCAGCAGTGCCACTAGCGGCACAGATACGCAGTATTTT CASSATSGTDTQYF
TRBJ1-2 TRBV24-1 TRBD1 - TGTGCCACCAGTGATCCCATGGGGACAGGGAACTATGGCTACACCTTC CATSDPMGTGNYGYTF
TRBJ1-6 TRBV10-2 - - TGCGCCAGCAGTGGGGCAAATTCACCCCTCCACTTT CASSGANSPLHF
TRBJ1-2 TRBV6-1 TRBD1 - TGTGCCAGCAGCGTCGGGACAGACTATGGCTACACCTTC CASSVGTDYGYTF
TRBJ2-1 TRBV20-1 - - TGCAGTGCGATAGCGGACAATGAGCAGTTCTTC CSAIADNEQFF